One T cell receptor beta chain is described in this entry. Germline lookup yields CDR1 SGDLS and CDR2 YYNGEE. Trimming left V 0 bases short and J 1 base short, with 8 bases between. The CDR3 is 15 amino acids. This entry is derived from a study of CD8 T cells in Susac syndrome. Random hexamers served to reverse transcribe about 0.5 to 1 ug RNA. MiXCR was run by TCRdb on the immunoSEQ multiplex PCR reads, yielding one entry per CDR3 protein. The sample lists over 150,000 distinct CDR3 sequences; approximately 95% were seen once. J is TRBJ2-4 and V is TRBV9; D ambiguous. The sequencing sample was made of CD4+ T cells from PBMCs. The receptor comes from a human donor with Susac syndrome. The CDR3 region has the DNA TGTGCCAGCAGCGTAGATGGATTGGCCAAAAACATTCAGTACTTC. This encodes CASSVDGLAKNIQYF.